Shown below are 20 T cell receptor beta chains from a single sample sequenced in a study of patients and donors after allogeneic stem cell transplantation. Using its own MiXCR run on the RT-PCR reads, TCRdb lists one record per CDR3 protein. The sample records approximately 250,000 distinct CDR3 sequences, roughly 13% being singletons. Specimen: blood, either unsorted or a sorted T cell fraction (not recorded which). The receptors stem from a human donor who was either an allogeneic HSCT recipient or a stem cell or donor lymphocyte infusion donor (not recorded which). It is not recorded whose cells these are; they may come from a transplant donor.

This clonotype showed up many times. J is TRBJ1-1 and V is TRBV7-8; weak D call: TRBD1 (6 bases). CDR3 length: 12 amino acids. Per germline, CDR1 SGHVS and CDR2 FQNEAQ. The V end lost 0 bases, the J end lost 11 bases, and 10 bases lay between the germline ends. CDR3 sequence (DNA): TGTGCCAGCAGCTTAGCACAGGGAAGCGCTTTCTTT. This gives the protein CASSLAQGSAFF.

The gene calls are TRBV20-1 and TRBJ2-7; 7 bases agree with TRBD2. J was trimmed by 2 bases and V by 1 base; bases with no gene match: 5. The CDR3 is 14 residues long. Looked up from germline, CDR1 is DFQATT and CDR2 is SNEGSKA (reference sequence). The CDR3 nucleotides read TGCAGTGCTAGAGTGGCTAGCGGCACCTACGAGCAGTACTTC. Its protein product is CSARVASGTYEQYF.

This clonotype was recorded at least ten times. The chain is built from TRBV19 and TRBJ1-1; D remains ambiguous. The germline V and J ends were trimmed by 7 bases and 8 bases, with 23 bases remaining between them. Germline values: CDR1 LNHDA, CDR2 SQIVND (reference sequence). The CDR3 length is 15 residues. The CDR3 region has the DNA TGTGCCAGTAAGGAGGCCAGAGGGATAACAGCGGAAGCTTTCTTT. Translating gives CASKEARGITAEAFF.

This clonotype has more than one count but fewer than ten. This rearrangement joins TRBV9 to TRBJ1-4; TRBD1 agrees at 9 bases. The CDR3 covers 15 residues. Germline V gene lookup returns CDR1 SGDLS and CDR2 YYNGEE. V lost 2 bases, J lost 4 bases, and 3 bases stayed unmatched. CDR3 coding DNA: TGTGCCAGCAGCGTTGGGACAGGGTATAATGAAAAACTGTTTTTT. It yields the protein CASSVGTGYNEKLFF.

V and J are TRBV20-1 and TRBJ1-2; D not resolved. Germline V lookup: CDR1 DFQATT, CDR2 SNEGSKA (reference sequence). Trimming cost V 2 bases and J 6 bases, with 16 bases left between them. The CDR3 runs 14 residues. The DNA of the CDR3 is TGCAGTGCTAGATCCCTCGGAGGAATTCATGGCTACACCTTC. It is translated as CSARSLGGIHGYTF.

This clonotype appeared a few times. This chain links TRBV10-3 with TRBJ1-1; 9 bases line up with TRBD1. V gave up 4 bases and J gave up 5 bases; unmatched junction bases: 11. Germline V gene data show CDR1 as ENHRY and CDR2 as SYGVKD. CDR3 length: 16 amino acids. In DNA, the CDR3 is TGTGCCATCAGTGGGAATACAGGGGGCTTCTGGACTGAAGCTTTCTTT. Protein product: CAISGNTGGFWTEAFF.

In this sample, this clonotype turned up many times. The chain joins TRBV7-9 to TRBJ2-1; D is unclear. V was trimmed by 3 bases and J by 5 bases, leaving 14 bases between them. From germline, CDR1 is SEHNR and CDR2 FQNEAQ (reference sequence). CDR3 length equals 15 residues. The CDR3 region is CASSFGRPRDNEQFF. The CDR3 DNA reads TGTGCCAGCAGCTTCGGACGCCCGCGTGACAATGAGCAGTTCTTC.

This clonotype was picked up a small number of times. CDR3 sequence (DNA): TGTGCCAGCAGTTACGAAAGCGGGGGGCCGCGCACCGGGGAGCTGTTTTTT. Translation gives CASSYESGGPRTGELFF. The chain uses TRBV6-2 or TRBV6-3 and TRBJ2-2, with 9 bases that match TRBD2. CDR1 and CDR2 from the germline V gene are MNHEY and SVGEGT. V lost 2 bases, J lost 4 bases, and 8 bases stayed unmatched. The CDR3 runs 17 residues.

This clonotype was seen only a few times. The rearrangement uses TRBV12-3 or TRBV12-4 and TRBJ2-4, with a possible D match to TRBD2 (5 bases). Trimming stripped 7 bases from V and 6 bases from J, with 10 bases between. The CDR3 is made up of 12 amino acids. CDR3 nucleotides: TGTGCCAGCACCCCGGGAAGAAACATTCAGTACTTC. This translates into CASTPGRNIQYF.

In its sample, this clonotype was seen a few times. V gene TRBV5-1 combines with J gene TRBJ1-1; D might be TRBD1 (6 bases). The CDR3 length is 15 residues. Trimming pared 0 bases from V and 5 bases from J, leaving 14 bases between. CDR1 and CDR2 from the germline V gene are SGHRS and YFSETQ. The chain's CDR3 is CASSLGGGRSTEAFF. CDR3 bases: TGCGCCAGCAGCTTGGGGGGGGGCAGGAGTACTGAAGCTTTCTTT.

The chain combines TRBV5-5 with TRBJ2-1; TRBD2 aligns across 10 bases. The V segment lost 1 base and the J segment 6 bases; nucleotides outside the gene matches: 4. The CDR3 runs 15 residues. Germline V lookup: CDR1 SGHKS, CDR2 YYEKEE (reference sequence). The CDR3 spells CASSLQAGGINEQFF. CDR3 in DNA: TGTGCCAGCAGCTTGCAAGCGGGAGGGATCAATGAGCAGTTCTTC.

This clonotype was seen a few times. The chain couples TRBV6-1 to TRBJ1-2; no clear D. Germline V CDR1 and CDR2: MNHNS, SASEGT. The CDR3 consists of 13 residues. V shed 3 bases and J shed 7 bases, with 12 bases lying between them. The CDR3 region is CASSDKGPGGYTF. In nucleotides, the CDR3 is TGTGCCAGCAGTGATAAGGGCCCGGGTGGCTACACCTTC.

The V and J genes are TRBV7-2 and TRBJ2-5; tentative D call: TRBD2 (6 bases). The CDR3 length is 15 residues. CDR1 is SGHTA, CDR2 FQGNSA, per germline. Trimming removed 5 bases from V and 5 bases from J, with 18 bases in between. The CDR3 coding sequence is TGTGCCAGCAGCCTGGCAAGCGGGCCGGTGGAGACCCAGTACTTC. Encoded protein: CASSLASGPVETQYF.

V is TRBV6-1 and J is TRBJ1-2; 11 nucleotides align to TRBD1. Germline V gives CDR1 MNHNS, CDR2 SASEGT. This CDR3 is 15 amino acids long. V gave up 6 bases and J gave up 8 bases; unmatched junction bases: 11. CDR3 region: CASSKTGQGAKGYTF. The CDR3 nucleotides read TGTGCCAGCAGCAAAACCGGACAGGGGGCGAAAGGCTACACCTTC.

The rearrangement links TRBV5-1 to TRBJ1-4; tentative D call: TRBD1 (6 bases). Germline V gene data show CDR1 as SGHRS and CDR2 as YFSETQ. This CDR3 comprises 14 residues. The ends were cut back, 4 bases at V and 8 bases at J, with 15 bases in the middle. CDR3 protein: CASSPGTLGEKLFF. The DNA for the CDR3 is TGCGCCAGCAGCCCTGGGACACTGGGGGAAAAACTGTTTTTT. The variable domain in full, with the rest retrieved from reference TRBV5-1 and TRBJ1-4, is KAGVTQTPRYLIKTRGQQVTLSCSPISGHRSVSWYQQTPGQGLQFLFEYFSETQRNKGNFPGRFSGRQFSNSRSEMNVSTLELGDSALYLCASSPGTLGEKLFFGSGTQLSVL.

The rearrangement uses TRBV7-8 and TRBJ2-7; D remains unclear. The germline CDR1 and CDR2 sequences are SGHVS and FQNEAQ. The CDR3 runs to 13 residues. V lost 0 bases, J lost 2 bases, and 5 bases lay in between. This chain's CDR3 is CASSLAAAYEQYF. The CDR3 DNA sequence: TGTGCCAGCAGCTTAGCGGCAGCCTACGAGCAGTACTTC.

The chain joins TRBV7-2 to TRBJ2-1, with D perhaps TRBD1 (5 bases). V was trimmed by 3 bases and J by 6 bases, leaving 12 bases between them. CDR3 length: 14 residues. Per the germline V gene, CDR1 is SGHTA and CDR2 is FQGNSA. CDR3 sequence (DNA): TGTGCCAGCAGCTTCGGTAGTCAGGGCAATGAGCAGTTCTTC. This codes for CASSFGSQGNEQFF.

The V gene is TRBV5-4, the J gene TRBJ2-1; D is perhaps TRBD2 (7 bases). Germline V lookup: CDR1 SGHNT, CDR2 YYREEE (reference sequence). CDR3 size: 16 residues. V lost 4 bases and J lost 0, with 14 bases in between. The CDR3 here is CASSPGGTTSYNEQFF. CDR3 coding DNA: TGTGCCAGCAGCCCGGGGGGCACGACCTCCTACAATGAGCAGTTCTTC.

V and J are TRBV3-1 and TRBJ2-3; 11 nucleotides agree with TRBD2. Germline values: CDR1 LGHDT, CDR2 YNNKEL (reference sequence). V gave up 6 bases and J gave up 1 base; unmatched junction bases: 6. The CDR3 consists of 16 residues. The CDR3 DNA reads TGTGCCAGCAGAAATAGCGGGGGGGCCGGCACAGATACGCAGTATTTT. It yields the protein CASRNSGGAGTDTQYF.

The chain combines TRBV7-9 with TRBJ2-3; D not certain. This CDR3 is 14 amino acids long. The V and J ends lost 5 bases and 0 bases respectively, with 9 bases between them. The V gene's germline CDR1 is SEHNR and CDR2 FQNEAQ (reference sequence). CDR3: CASSPSLSTDTQYF. Here the CDR3 DNA reads TGTGCCAGCAGCCCGTCCCTTAGCACAGATACGCAGTATTTT.